This T cell receptor (beta chain) was found in a study of radiotherapy plus CTLA-4 blockade in lung cancer. Study findings and constraints: Among blood TCR repertoires after radiotherapy plus ipilimumab, tumor-derived clones expanded.

As concerns this clone: Its antigen is undetermined.

The protocol was immunoSEQ multiplex PCR, while the TCRdb copy is restricted to in-frame clones and leaves out a portion. The data show some 110,000 clones, roughly 74% seen once. CDR1 and CDR2 (germline): SEHNR, FQNEAQ (reference sequence). The CDR3 loop spans 15 amino acids. V lost 5 bases to trimming and J lost 1 base; unmatched junction nucleotides: 5. The rearrangement joins TRBV7-9 to TRBJ1-1; 9 positions agree with TRBD1. The receptor was isolated from a human donor with non-small cell lung cancer who had a partial response to radiotherapy plus ipilimumab. The sample in question was peripheral blood, obtained from a patient treated with radiotherapy plus ipilimumab. The CDR3 DNA reads TGTGCCAGCAGCGCCGTGGGACAGGGGAACACTGAAGCTTTCTTT. Translating it yields CASSAVGQGNTEAFF.